The next 8 T cell receptor beta chains were all read from a single sample in a study of OX40 agonist ivuxolimab in advanced cancers. Measured with immunoSEQ multiplex PCR; TCRdb has only the in-frame clones, and not every one. This sample has tens of thousands of clones, with roughly 87% found just once. The source material was CD4+ or CD8+ T cells sorted from blood, sampled in a trial of the OX40 agonist ivuxolimab. The receptor set was obtained from an adult with an advanced solid tumor such as melanoma, head and neck, liver or kidney cancer.

The V gene is TRBV6-1, the J gene TRBJ1-2; a weak D match, TRBD1 (5 bases). Germline CDR1 MNHNS, CDR2 SASEGT. V was clipped by 2 bases and J by 6 bases, with 10 bases between them. The CDR3 has 13 residues. CDR3 coding DNA: TGTGCCAGCAGTGAATCGCAGGGCAATGGCTACACCTTC. Amino acid sequence: CASSESQGNGYTF.

This rearrangement joins TRBV30 to TRBJ2-1; 7 bases map to TRBD2. V trimming: 4 bases; J trimming: 9 bases; junction bases outside the gene matches: 9. The CDR3 length is 13 residues. The germline V gene has CDR1 GTSNPN and CDR2 SVGIG (reference sequence). DNA for the CDR3: TGTGCCTGGACCCGGCTAGCGGTAGGTGAGCAGTTCTTC. Translating it yields CAWTRLAVGEQFF.

J is TRBJ2-5 and V is TRBV15; 10 positions match TRBD2. The CDR3 length is 15 residues. V trimming: 0 bases; J trimming: 2 bases; junction bases outside the gene matches: 0. Germline V gene data show CDR1 as LNHNV and CDR2 as YYDKDF (reference sequence). The CDR3 reads CATSRELAGQETQYF. For the CDR3, the DNA is TGTGCCACCAGCAGAGAACTAGCGGGGCAAGAGACCCAGTACTTC.

The genes are TRBV5-4 and TRBJ1-2, with TRBD1 matching over 7 bases. V shed 4 bases, J shed 8 bases, and the junction held 14 bases outside the gene matches. CDR1 and CDR2 from the germline V gene are SGHNT and YYREEE (reference sequence). The CDR3 length is 15 residues. The CDR3 sequence is CASSIENRGGRGYTF. The DNA for the CDR3 is TGTGCCAGCAGCATAGAAAACAGGGGAGGTAGGGGCTACACCTTC.

V is TRBV10-3 and J is TRBJ2-1; D perhaps matches TRBD1 (6 bases). V was trimmed by 7 bases and J by 1 base, leaving 11 bases between them. CDR3 length: 14 amino acids. CDR1 and CDR2 from the germline V gene are ENHRY and SYGVKD. CDR3 sequence reads: CAIKAGVSYNEQFF. DNA of the CDR3: TGTGCCATCAAGGCAGGGGTATCCTACAATGAGCAGTTCTTC.

The chain links TRBV18 to TRBJ2-2; maybe TRBD2 (5 bases). V dropped 4 bases and J dropped 6 bases, with 12 bases sitting between them. From germline, CDR1 is KGHSH and CDR2 LQKENI. This CDR3 is 14 amino acids long. CDR3 nucleotides: TGTGCCAGCTCACTCAAAACTAGATCCGGGGAGCTGTTTTTT. Translated, it gives CASSLKTRSGELFF.

The chain is built from TRBV30 and TRBJ1-2; a weak D match, TRBD1 (6 bases). This CDR3 region has 14 residues. The germline V gene has CDR1 GTSNPN and CDR2 SVGIG (reference sequence). V was trimmed by 0 bases and J by 5 bases, leaving 13 bases between them. CDR3 protein: CAWSVRGGRYGYTF. In DNA form, the CDR3 reads TGTGCCTGGAGTGTACGAGGGGGTCGGTATGGCTACACCTTC.

The chain carries TRBV27 and TRBJ2-5; the match to TRBD2 covers 14 bases. J gave up 1 base and V 6 bases, and 19 bases lay outside the gene matches. Germline assignment: CDR1 MNHEY and CDR2 SMNVEV (reference sequence). CDR3 length: 21 amino acids. The CDR3 spells CASSQYSLGLAGGILQETQYF. The CDR3 DNA follows: TGTGCCAGCAGCCAATATAGCCTCGGACTAGCGGGGGGAATACTCCAAGAGACCCAGTACTTC.